This T cell receptor (beta chain) was profiled in a study of T cells in Graves' hyperthyroidism and ophthalmopathy. Note on this clonotype: One end of the junction fails to match germline, which may point to a read error.

The investigators amplified TCR beta CDR3 regions from RNA transcripts. HTBI primers were used for first-round RT-PCR of the TCR CDR3. Each CDR3 protein is one row after TCRdb ran MiXCR on the multiplex PCR reads. Found here are a few hundred thousand distinct CDR3 sequences, around 16% of them singletons; the top ten hold roughly 3%. The CDR3 has 15 residues. Germline V gives CDR1 SNHLY, CDR2 FYNNEI. V gene TRBV2 combines with J gene TRBJ2-1; D is uncertain. The source is a woman aged 40 to 50 with Graves' ophthalmopathy. The sequenced sample consisted of blood. CDR3 sequence (DNA): TGCGCCAGCAGCCTGACCCGGATCGGTTACAATGAGCAGTTCTTC. This translates into CASSLTRIGYNEQFF.